Below are 28 T cell receptor beta chains sequenced from a single sample in a study of cytomegalovirus exposure and HLA in healthy donors. Vbeta (60) and Jbeta (13) primers were used in the PCR. TCRdb's table, derived via immunoSEQ multiplex PCR, lists solely in-frame clones and lacks some. Its clone listing holds 50,000 to 70,000 clones. Source material: PBMCs. Receptors originate from a man aged 45-65 years in good health and CMV-seropositive.

Note on this clone: The junction departs from the called germline gene at one end, perhaps through a read error. The chain joins TRBV4-2 to TRBJ2-3, with D unclear. The CDR3 is 14 amino acids. Germline CDR1 is LGHNA and CDR2 is YNFKEQ. The CDR3 protein is CASSQDTITDKQYF. CDR3 in DNA: TGTGCCAGCAGCCAAGATACGATCACAGATAAGCAGTATTTT.

V is TRBV2 and J is TRBJ1-1; D perhaps matches TRBD1 (5 bases). The CDR3 spans 13 residues. Germline CDR1 and CDR2: SNHLY and FYNNEI. V was cut by 5 bases and J by 11 bases, with 18 bases left in between. Here the CDR3 reads CASSSYGTAAAFF. The CDR3 DNA sequence: TGTGCCAGCAGTTCTTATGGGACTGCTGCGGCTTTCTTT.

This rearrangement joins TRBV6-5 to TRBJ1-5, with D possibly matching TRBD1 (6 bases). CDR1 and CDR2 from the germline V gene are MNHEY and SVGAGI. The CDR3 spans 14 residues. V was trimmed by 2 bases and J by 4 bases, leaving 9 bases between them. The CDR3 here is CASSYRTGNQPQHF. In DNA, the CDR3 is TGTGCCAGCAGTTACCGAACAGGGAATCAGCCCCAGCATTTT.

The chain joins TRBV30 to TRBJ2-7; a possible D gene is TRBD2 (5 bases). In germline, CDR1 is GTSNPN, CDR2 SVGIG (reference sequence). Trimming removed 0 bases at V and 2 bases at J, with 11 bases between. The CDR3 is 14 amino acids. This CDR3 reads CAWSVFWGAYEQYF. In DNA, the CDR3 is TGTGCCTGGAGTGTTTTCTGGGGAGCCTACGAGCAGTACTTC.

The chain carries TRBV6-5 and TRBJ2-5, with TRBD1 matching 9 bases. V was pared by 6 bases and J by 5 bases, with 7 bases of the junction left unmatched. The CDR3 is 14 amino acids. CDR1 is MNHEY and CDR2 is SVGAGI in the germline V gene. This CDR3 is CASRTTGGLETQYF. CDR3 sequence (DNA): TGTGCCAGCAGAACTACAGGGGGCTTGGAGACCCAGTACTTC.

The chain has TRBV5-1 and TRBJ1-1, with TRBD1 as a possible D gene (5 bases). The CDR3 extends over 14 amino acids. In germline, CDR1 is SGHRS, CDR2 YFSETQ. V lost 0 bases and J lost 1, with 7 bases in between. This CDR3 reads CASSLDGQNTEAFF. In DNA form, the CDR3 reads TGCGCCAGCAGCTTGGATGGACAGAACACTGAAGCTTTCTTT. Combining the CDR3 with reference TRBV5-1 and TRBJ1-1 gives the whole variable domain KAGVTQTPRYLIKTRGQQVTLSCSPISGHRSVSWYQQTPGQGLQFLFEYFSETQRNKGNFPGRFSGRQFSNSRSEMNVSTLELGDSALYLCASSLDGQNTEAFFGQGTRLTVV.

V and J are TRBV7-6 and TRBJ2-2, with 8 bases lining up with TRBD1. This CDR3 region has 17 residues. V lost 4 bases, J lost 5 bases, and 12 bases stayed unmatched. The germline V gene encodes CDR1 SGHVS and CDR2 FNYEAQ. This chain's CDR3 is CASSSFQGQGRTGELFF. As DNA, the CDR3 is TGTGCCAGCAGCTCCTTTCAAGGACAGGGCAGGACCGGGGAGCTGTTTTTT.

The V call is TRBV5-1, the J call TRBJ1-2; 9 bases are shared with TRBD1. J gave up 8 bases and V 4 bases, and 3 bases lay outside the gene matches. The CDR3 has 12 residues. The germline V gene has CDR1 SGHRS and CDR2 YFSETQ. The chain's CDR3 is CASSIGTGGYTF. The CDR3 DNA reads as TGCGCCAGCAGCATCGGGACAGGGGGCTACACCTTC.

The chain uses TRBV5-4 and TRBJ1-2; D is ambiguous. The CDR3 totals 14 residues. Trimming took 0 bases from V and 1 from J, leaving 7 bases between them. The V gene's germline CDR1 is SGHNT and CDR2 YYREEE (reference sequence). CDR3 DNA: TGTGCCAGCAGCTTGGACGGAGATAACTATGGCTACACCTTC. It translates to CASSLDGDNYGYTF.

The chain employs TRBV27 and TRBJ1-4; D may be TRBD1 (6 bases). Deletions cut 0 bases from V and 8 bases from J, with 13 bases between. The CDR3 consists of 15 residues. Germline CDR1 reads MNHEY; CDR2 reads SMNVEV (reference sequence). CDR3 sequence: CASSLSGQGWEKLFF. CDR3 nucleotide sequence: TGTGCCAGCAGTTTATCAGGCCAGGGGTGGGAAAAACTGTTTTTT.

The chain carries TRBV7-2 and TRBJ2-6, with 8 bases that match TRBD1. Germline-derived CDR1 and CDR2 are SGHTA and FQGNSA. This CDR3 contains 17 residues. Losses at the gene ends were 5 bases for V and 3 bases for J; bases not matched to a gene: 9. CDR3 sequence: CASSPRDRFSGANVLTF. In DNA form, the CDR3 reads TGTGCCAGCAGCCCCCGGGACAGGTTCAGTGGGGCCAACGTCCTGACTTTC. The full variable domain, with the rest looked up from reference TRBV7-2 and TRBJ2-6, is GAGVSQSPSNKVTEKGKDVELRCDPISGHTALYWYRQSLGQGLEFLIYFQGNSAPDKSGLPSDRFSAERTGGSVSTLTIQRTQQEDSAVYLCASSPRDRFSGANVLTFGAGSRLTVL.

The chain links TRBV7-2 to TRBJ2-5, with D perhaps TRBD1 (5 bases). CDR1 is SGHTA, CDR2 FQGNSA, per germline. The CDR3 covers 13 residues. V lost 2 bases and J 5 bases, leaving 9 bases between the germline ends. CDR3 sequence reads: CASSLQGLETQYF. CDR3 nucleotide sequence: TGTGCCAGCAGCTTACAGGGTTTGGAGACCCAGTACTTC. The full variable domain, in which reference TRBV7-2 and TRBJ2-5 provide the parts outside the CDR3, is GAGVSQSPSNKVTEKGKDVELRCDPISGHTALYWYRQSLGQGLEFLIYFQGNSAPDKSGLPSDRFSAERTGGSVSTLTIQRTQQEDSAVYLCASSLQGLETQYFGPGTRLLVL.

The chain combines TRBV9 with TRBJ1-1; 8 bases line up with TRBD1. The CDR3 loop spans 15 amino acids. The germline gives CDR1 SGDLS, CDR2 YYNGEE. Trimming cost V 4 bases and J 0 bases; bases outside gene matches: 5. The CDR3 nucleotides are TGTGCCAGCAGCCCCCGGACAGGGATGAACACTGAAGCTTTCTTT. The encoded protein is CASSPRTGMNTEAFF.

The chain joins TRBV7-6 to TRBJ2-3, with a weak D call TRBD2 (7 bases). This CDR3 region has 18 residues. In germline, CDR1 is SGHVS, CDR2 FNYEAQ. Trimming stripped 0 bases from V and 2 bases from J, with 18 bases between. CDR3 loop: CASSLAGGGAALTDTQYF. CDR3 DNA sequence: TGTGCCAGCAGCTTAGCCGGAGGGGGGGCTGCCCTCACAGATACGCAGTATTTT.

V and J are TRBV30 and TRBJ1-4; D is unclear. The germline V gene has CDR1 GTSNPN and CDR2 SVGIG (reference sequence). V gave up 2 bases and J gave up 11 bases, with 18 bases separating them. This CDR3 comprises 14 residues. DNA for the CDR3: TGTGCCTGGAGTCACCGGGGAGGGCCGGATAAACTGTTTTTT. It translates to CAWSHRGGPDKLFF.

As for this clone: One end of the junction varies from germline; a read error may be responsible. This chain uses TRBV4-3 with TRBJ1-3, with D perhaps TRBD1 (5 bases). CDR1 is LGHNA and CDR2 is YSLEER in the germline V gene. The CDR3 covers 16 residues. CDR3 sequence reads: CASSQDRGGAGNNIYF. The CDR3, as DNA: TGCGCCAGCAGCCAAGATCGGGGAGGGGCTGGAAACAACATATATTTT.

V and J are TRBV2 and TRBJ2-7; possibly TRBD2 for D (5 bases). Germline V gene sequence: CDR1 SNHLY, CDR2 FYNNEI. V lost 6 bases to trimming and J lost 3 bases, with 9 bases between them. The CDR3 spans 12 residues. The CDR3 DNA reads as TGTGCCAGCAGCCGAGGGATCTACGAGCAGTACTTC. Protein sequence: CASSRGIYEQYF.

This chain joins TRBV19 and TRBJ2-4; D is uncertain. This CDR3 spans 15 amino acids. The V end was cut by 3 bases, the J end by 0 bases, with 9 bases between. Germline assignment: CDR1 LNHDA and CDR2 SQIVND (reference sequence). CDR3 protein: CASSMVELAKNIQYF. The CDR3, as DNA: TGTGCCAGTAGTATGGTAGAACTAGCCAAAAACATTCAGTACTTC.

V usage is TRBV7-3 and J usage is TRBJ2-2; unclear D gene. Trimming took 4 bases from V and 4 from J, leaving 13 bases between them. CDR1 is SGHTA and CDR2 is FQGTGA in the germline V gene. The CDR3 runs to 15 residues. CDR3 amino acids: CASSSVPVSTGELFF. In nucleotides, the CDR3 is TGTGCCAGCAGCTCCGTACCGGTATCCACCGGGGAGCTGTTTTTT.

This chain joins TRBV4-2 and TRBJ2-7; D is uncertain. CDR1 is LGHNA, CDR2 YNFKEQ, per germline. Between the trimmed V and J ends, which lost 0 bases and 0 bases, there was a span of 6 bases. The CDR3 consists of 14 residues. CDR3 bases: TGTGCCAGCAGCCAAGAGGGCTACTCCTACGAGCAGTACTTC. Its protein is CASSQEGYSYEQYF.

The chain combines TRBV9 with TRBJ2-5; TRBD2 aligns across 7 bases. Per the germline V gene, CDR1 is SGDLS and CDR2 is YYNGEE. This CDR3 spans 18 amino acids. With 0 bases clipped from V and 3 bases from J, the junction kept 14 bases outside the gene matches. The CDR3 DNA reads TGTGCCAGCAGCGTAGAGCTCGGGGGGACGTTCTCCAAAGAGACCCAGTACTTC. This gives the protein CASSVELGGTFSKETQYF.

The chain uses TRBV19 and TRBJ1-5; 8 nucleotides line up with TRBD1. CDR3 length equals 18 residues. Germline V gene sequence: CDR1 LNHDA, CDR2 SQIVND (reference sequence). V gave up 1 base and J gave up 0 bases; unmatched junction bases: 8. Here the CDR3 DNA reads TGTGCCAGTAGTATAGGCCCCCGGACAGGGCTTAGCAATCAGCCCCAGCATTTT. Protein product: CASSIGPRTGLSNQPQHF.

The J gene is TRBJ2-1, the V gene TRBV7-3, with 9 positions matching TRBD2. V lost 5 bases, J lost 5 bases, and 4 bases stayed unmatched. CDR3 length: 14 amino acids. Germline values: CDR1 SGHTA, CDR2 FQGTGA. The CDR3 loop is CASSPQREDNEQFF. As DNA, the CDR3 is TGTGCCAGCAGCCCCCAGCGGGAGGACAATGAGCAGTTCTTC. Combining the CDR3 with reference TRBV7-3 and TRBJ2-1 gives the whole variable domain GAGVSQTPSNKVTEKGKYVELRCDPISGHTALYWYRQSLGQGPEFLIYFQGTGAADDSGLPNDRFFAVRPEGSVSTLKIQRTERGDSAVYLCASSPQREDNEQFFGPGTRLTVL.

CDR3 bases: TGTGCCAGCGACACAACCTATGGCTACACCTTC. It codes for CASDTTYGYTF. The gene calls are TRBV6-1 and TRBJ1-2; D is uncertain. This CDR3 has 11 amino acids. V was trimmed by 8 bases and J by 4 bases, leaving 8 bases between them. Germline lookup yields CDR1 MNHNS and CDR2 SASEGT.

The chain recombines TRBV19 with TRBJ2-2; 13 nucleotides match TRBD2. The V segment lost 3 bases and the J segment 8 bases; nucleotides outside the gene matches: 9. This CDR3 region has 17 residues. The V gene's germline CDR1 is LNHDA and CDR2 SQIVND (reference sequence). CDR3 in amino acids: CASSIGLAGATGGELFF. DNA of the CDR3: TGTGCCAGTAGTATCGGACTAGCGGGAGCTACCGGGGGGGAGCTGTTTTTT.

The chain carries TRBV28 and TRBJ2-7; 9 bases match TRBD1. With V trimmed by 9 bases and J by 4 bases, 10 bases remained unmatched. The CDR3 is made up of 14 amino acids. CDR1 and CDR2 (germline): MDHEN, SYDVKM. The CDR3 DNA is TGTGCCAGTCGACCGGGACAGGGTATTTACGAGCAGTACTTC. It specifies CASRPGQGIYEQYF.

This sequence joins TRBV7-2 and TRBJ2-5; TRBD2 is a possible D gene (6 bases). Trimming stripped 1 base from V and 5 bases from J, with 11 bases between. The CDR3 contains 14 residues. Germline loops: CDR1 SGHTA, CDR2 FQGNSA. The chain's CDR3 is CASSLGASVETQYF. CDR3 in DNA: TGTGCCAGCAGCTTAGGGGCTAGCGTGGAGACCCAGTACTTC.

This chain links TRBV5-8 with TRBJ2-7; no definite D call. V shed 0 bases and J shed 3 bases, with 10 bases lying between them. Germline V gives CDR1 SGHTS, CDR2 YDEGEE. CDR3 length equals 14 residues. This CDR3 reads CASSLVGGVYEQYF. In DNA form, the CDR3 reads TGTGCCAGCAGCTTGGTCGGTGGTGTCTACGAGCAGTACTTC. The variable domain in full, with the rest retrieved from reference TRBV5-8 and TRBJ2-7, is EAGVTQSPTHLIKTRGQQATLRCSPISGHTSVYWYQQALGLGLQFLLWYDEGEERNRGNFPPRFSGRQFPNYSSELNVNALELEDSALYLCASSLVGGVYEQYFGPGTRLTVT.